The rows below give T cell receptor beta chains drawn from one sample of a study of blood T cell repertoires in COVID-19. Produced via immunoSEQ multiplex PCR; TCRdb's table is partial and in-frame only. This table holds over 90,000 clones, about 80% found once. Sequencing was carried out using peripheral blood. The receptor source for this set is a human donor in a cohort sampled during active COVID-19. Both conserved end residues are part of each CDR3. A D gene is named only where the DNA matches it firmly. Clone size is given for some rows only: seen once, a few or many times, or a class if the clone is expanded.

few TRBJ1-2 TRBV10-1 TRBD1 TGCGCCAGCAGTGAATTGGGCCCACGACAGGGCGGAGGCTACACCTTC CASSELGPRQGGGYTF
- TRBJ2-7 TRBV6-2/TRBV6-3 TRBD1 TGTGCCAGCAGTGAGGACAGGGTGCCCGACGAGCAGTACTTC CASSEDRVPDEQYF
- TRBJ1-2 TRBV9 TRBD1 TGTGCCAGCAGCGTAGCAACCGACAGGGGCAACTATGGCTACACCTTC CASSVATDRGNYGYTF
- TRBJ1-1 TRBV4-2 TRBD1 TGTGCCAGCAGCCCTCAGGGGGGACCGGTATCGGCTTTCTTT CASSPQGGPVSAFF
few TRBJ2-7 TRBV6-2/TRBV6-3 - TGTGCCAGCAGTTACCGTAACAGGGATGCAGTCCACGAGCAGTACTTC CASSYRNRDAVHEQYF
- TRBJ2-7 TRBV3-1/TRBV3-2 - TGTGCCAGCGACGGAGGGCGCTTATCCTACGAGCAGTACTTC CASDGGRLSYEQYF
- TRBJ2-1 TRBV7-3 - TGTGCCAGCAGCCCCACCGCTGGTTTCGGGCAGTTCTTC CASSPTAGFGQFF
- TRBJ1-2 TRBV18 TRBD1 TGTGCCAGCTCACCAGGGACAGGGCCCTATGGCTACACCTTC CASSPGTGPYGYTF
- TRBJ1-2 TRBV25-1 TRBD1 TGTGCCAGCAGTGAATGGACAGGGAGAAATGGCTACACCTTC CASSEWTGRNGYTF
- TRBJ2-1 TRBV18 TRBD2 TGTGCCAGCTCACCGGGGCTAGCGGGGGGTTATAATGAGCAGTTCTTC CASSPGLAGGYNEQFF
- TRBJ1-5 TRBV9 - TGTGCCAGCAGCGTAGACGGGTTAAGGAATCAGCCCCAGCATTTT CASSVDGLRNQPQHF
- TRBJ1-5 TRBV30 - TGTGCCTGGAGAGGTTGGGCCACAGACAATCAGCCCCAGCATTTT CAWRGWATDNQPQHF
- TRBJ1-6 TRBV28 - TGTGCCAGCAGGCAAGTTGAGGGGGGGACGAGCTCCTATAATTCACCCCTCCACTTT CASRQVEGGTSSYNSPLHF
- TRBJ1-4 TRBV19 TRBD1 TGTGCCAGTAGTGGGGCCGGGACAGCGCTCGGAGTACTGTTTTTT CASSGAGTALGVLFF
- TRBJ1-2 TRBV3-1/TRBV3-2 TRBD1 TGTGCCAGCAGCCACAGCACCGGGACAGGGGGGGAAGGCTATGGCTACACCTTC CASSHSTGTGGEGYGYTF
- TRBJ1-1 TRBV7-9 - TGTGCCAGCAGCTTTCAGGGAGGGACTGAAGCTTTCTTT CASSFQGGTEAFF
- TRBJ1-3 TRBV3-1/TRBV3-2 TRBD1 TGTGCCAGCAGCCCGAAAACAGGGGCGGCTGGAAACACCATATATTTT CASSPKTGAAGNTIYF
- TRBJ1-4 TRBV7-2 - TGTGCCTCCGCGGGGTCTGGAGAAAAACTGTTTTTT CASAGSGEKLFF
- TRBJ2-3 TRBV28 TRBD2 TGTGCCAGCAGGGCGGGGGGGTTAGATACGCAGTATTTT CASRAGGLDTQYF
- TRBJ1-2 TRBV6-1 - TGTGCCAGCAGTGACAGTAGGAGGGACCGCTATGGCTACACCTTC CASSDSRRDRYGYTF
- TRBJ2-7 TRBV7-2 TRBD1 TGTGCCAGCAGCTTAGTACCAGGGGGCTCCACCTACGAGCAGTACTTC CASSLVPGGSTYEQYF
- TRBJ1-2 TRBV2 - TGTGCCAGCAGTACCATGGAGAGCTATGGCTACACCTTC CASSTMESYGYTF
- TRBJ2-5 TRBV5-4 TRBD2 TGTGCCAGCAGCTCACCGGGACTAGAAGAGACCCAGTACTTC CASSSPGLEETQYF